Shown below are 5 T cell receptor beta chains from a single sample sequenced in a study of T-cell memory formation after mild COVID-19. TCRdb reanalysed the 5' RACE reads using MiXCR and keeps one entry per CDR3 protein. The sample consists of 220,000 or so distinct CDR3 sequences, 9.5% of them appearing once. The sequenced sample was PBMCs or a T cell subset sorted from them (not recorded which). Source of these receptors: a man between 18 and 29 years old who had mild COVID-19 (a few samples of this study predate the infection). Cell type and time point are not known.

The chain has TRBV28 and TRBJ2-3; 11 bases agree with TRBD2. The V gene's germline CDR1 is MDHEN and CDR2 SYDVKM. The CDR3 has 16 amino acids. V was pared by 5 bases and J by 7 bases, with 11 bases of the junction left unmatched. CDR3: CASSPPIAGGRHTQYF. CDR3 nucleotides: TGTGCCAGCAGTCCTCCTATAGCGGGGGGGCGTCATACGCAGTATTTT. The entire variable domain, with the rest obtained from reference TRBV28 and TRBJ2-3, is as follows: DVKVTQSSRYLVKRTGEKVFLECVQDMDHENMFWYRQDPGLGLRLIYFSYDVKMKEKGDIPEGYSVSREKKERFSLILESASTNQTSMYLCASSPPIAGGRHTQYFGPGTRLTVL.

The chain carries TRBV5-1 and TRBJ1-4, with D maybe TRBD1 (5 bases). The V and J ends lost 4 bases and 6 bases respectively, with 16 bases between them. Per germline, CDR1 SGHRS and CDR2 YFSETQ. CDR3 length equals 15 residues. The CDR3 reads CASSPRDPMDEKLFF. CDR3 in DNA: TGCGCCAGCAGCCCCCGGGACCCAATGGATGAAAAACTGTTTTTT.

This clonotype was detected ten times or more. The chain carries TRBV7-2 and TRBJ2-1; tentatively, D is TRBD2 (6 bases). Per germline, CDR1 SGHTA and CDR2 FQGNSA. The CDR3 extends over 14 amino acids. V lost 5 bases to trimming and J lost 7 bases, with 15 bases between them. In DNA form, the CDR3 reads TGTGCCAGCAGCACCCGGCCGGGGAGGAATGAGCAGTTCTTC. Translation gives CASSTRPGRNEQFF. The complete variable domain, with remaining parts taken from reference TRBV7-2 and TRBJ2-1, reads GAGVSQSPSNKVTEKGKDVELRCDPISGHTALYWYRQSLGQGLEFLIYFQGNSAPDKSGLPSDRFSAERTGGSVSTLTIQRTQQEDSAVYLCASSTRPGRNEQFFGPGTRLTVL.

V and J are TRBV2 and TRBJ2-1, with D possibly being TRBD1 (6 bases). V gave up 1 base and J gave up 9 bases, with 13 bases separating them. CDR1 is SNHLY and CDR2 is FYNNEI in the germline V gene. The CDR3 runs 14 residues. Here the CDR3 DNA reads TGTGCCAGCAGTGAAGGGGGGCGCATCAGTGAGCAGTTCTTC. Amino acid sequence: CASSEGGRISEQFF.

This chain connects TRBV2 to TRBJ2-5; D unclear. This CDR3 has 11 residues. V was trimmed by 8 bases and J by 2 bases, leaving 6 bases between them. In germline, CDR1 is SNHLY, CDR2 FYNNEI. CDR3 sequence reads: CASGAQETQYF. The DNA of the CDR3 is TGTGCCAGCGGTGCTCAAGAGACCCAGTACTTC.